The 16 T cell receptor beta chains given below trace back to one sample, sequenced in a study of radiotherapy plus CTLA-4 blockade in lung cancer. Clones were read by immunoSEQ multiplex PCR, and TCRdb kept only the in-frame ones, dropping some. The table has about 120,000 clones, approximately 90% seen once. The sequencing here drew on peripheral blood, taken from a patient treated with radiotherapy plus ipilimumab. These receptors all stem from a human donor with non-small cell lung cancer that progressed on radiotherapy plus ipilimumab.

This rearrangement joins TRBV2 to TRBJ1-2, with TRBD1 as a possible D gene (5 bases). Germline assignment: CDR1 SNHLY and CDR2 FYNNEI. The CDR3 has 13 residues. Trimming pared 3 bases from V and 7 bases from J, leaving 12 bases between. CDR3 sequence: CASSDPRAAGYTF. The CDR3 DNA reads as TGTGCCAGCAGTGATCCCAGGGCGGCTGGCTACACCTTC.

The J gene is TRBJ2-7, the V gene TRBV6-1; the D gene is possibly TRBD2 (6 bases). Trimming shortened V by 6 bases and J by 9 bases, and 15 bases separated the two germline ends. Germline V gene data show CDR1 as MNHNS and CDR2 as SASEGT. The CDR3 is 12 residues long. The CDR3 here is CASRRDSGGQYF. The CDR3 region has the DNA TGTGCCAGCAGGAGGGACTCGGGCGGGCAGTACTTC.

CDR3: CASSPTSTDTQYF. In DNA form, the CDR3 reads TGTGCCAGCAGCCCGACTAGCACAGATACGCAGTATTTT. The V gene is TRBV5-4, the J gene TRBJ2-3; D is unresolved. The CDR3 is 13 residues long. CDR1 and CDR2 from the germline V gene are SGHNT and YYREEE (reference sequence). V lost 4 bases, J lost 0 bases, and 6 bases lay in between.

V is TRBV19 and J is TRBJ1-5; perhaps TRBD1 as D (5 bases). This CDR3 comprises 16 residues. V lost 5 bases and J lost 0, with 14 bases in between. Germline V gene data show CDR1 as LNHDA and CDR2 as SQIVND (reference sequence). CDR3 in amino acids: CASSWAGQYSNQPQHF. The DNA of the CDR3 is TGTGCCAGTAGTTGGGCAGGGCAGTATAGCAATCAGCCCCAGCATTTT.

V is TRBV18 and J is TRBJ2-1, with 7 bases lining up with TRBD1. This CDR3 spans 14 amino acids. Looked up from germline, CDR1 is KGHSH and CDR2 is LQKENI. With 1 base clipped from V and 4 bases from J, the junction kept 1 base outside the gene matches. Written as DNA, the CDR3 is TGTGCCAGCTCACCACGGGACAGATACAATGAGCAGTTCTTC. Protein product: CASSPRDRYNEQFF.

The chain uses TRBV11-3 and TRBJ2-7; 8 bases are a match to TRBD1. With V trimmed by 2 bases and J by 7 bases, 7 bases remained unmatched. Germline CDR1 and CDR2: SGHNT and YENEEA. The CDR3 consists of 14 residues. The CDR3 coding sequence is TGTGCCAGCAGCTTATCAGGGGGCCTGAGGGAGCAGTACTTC. Translated: CASSLSGGLREQYF.

The chain combines TRBV9 with TRBJ2-1; tentative D call: TRBD1 (6 bases). The CDR3 loop spans 16 amino acids. V lost 1 base and J lost 0, with 11 bases in between. CDR1 and CDR2 from the germline V gene are SGDLS and YYNGEE. The CDR3 spells CASSVTGISSYNEQFF. The CDR3 bases are TGTGCCAGCAGCGTAACAGGGATAAGCTCCTACAATGAGCAGTTCTTC.

V is TRBV6-1 and J is TRBJ2-2; D gene uncertain. Germline CDR1 reads MNHNS; CDR2 reads SASEGT. Trimming stripped 3 bases from V and 1 base from J, with 6 bases between. The CDR3 covers 14 residues. In DNA, the CDR3 is TGTGCCAGCAGTGATCTAAGGAACACCGGGGAGCTGTTTTTT. Protein product: CASSDLRNTGELFF.

This clone was detected once. V is TRBV30 and J is TRBJ2-5, with TRBD1 as a possible D gene (5 bases). Germline CDR1 GTSNPN, CDR2 SVGIG (reference sequence). Trimming took off 3 bases at V and 2 bases at J, with 13 bases between the two ends. The CDR3 has 14 residues. CDR3: CAWSKRGKQETQYF. The CDR3 DNA follows: TGTGCCTGGAGCAAAAGGGGTAAACAAGAGACCCAGTACTTC.

V gene TRBV10-3 combines with J gene TRBJ2-5; 8 bases align to TRBD1. Germline lookup yields CDR1 ENHRY and CDR2 SYGVKD. CDR3 length equals 13 residues. Trimming removed 6 bases from V and 3 bases from J; junction bases left unmatched: 3. The CDR3 DNA is TGTGCCATCAGCCCGGGACAGGAAGAGACCCAGTACTTC. Protein sequence: CAISPGQEETQYF.

The gene calls are TRBV6-1 and TRBJ2-5; unclear D gene. This CDR3 is built from 12 residues. V was shortened by 9 bases and J by 1 base, with 9 bases between the two germline ends. The germline V gene encodes CDR1 MNHNS and CDR2 SASEGT. CDR3 bases: TGTGCCAGTGGACGGACCCAAGAGACCCAGTACTTC. Translated: CASGRTQETQYF.

V and J are TRBV6-5 and TRBJ1-1; 11 bases are a match to TRBD1. CDR3 length equals 15 residues. After removal of 6 bases from V and 3 bases from J, the junction contained 6 bases not matched to a gene. The germline gives CDR1 MNHEY, CDR2 SVGAGI. The CDR3 spells CASRRDRGRHTEAFF. The CDR3 DNA reads as TGTGCCAGCAGACGGGACAGGGGGAGGCACACTGAAGCTTTCTTT.

The chain combines TRBV6-1 with TRBJ2-1; D call uncertain. Trimming left V 0 bases short and J 3 bases short, with 12 bases between. CDR3 length: 16 amino acids. Germline V lookup: CDR1 MNHNS, CDR2 SASEGT. CDR3 nucleotide sequence: TGTGCCAGCAGTGAAGCGCACTTAGGATACTACAATGAGCAGTTCTTC. Translated: CASSEAHLGYYNEQFF.

The V and J genes are TRBV2 and TRBJ1-4; TRBD1 matches at 8 bases. The CDR3 loop spans 14 amino acids. The ends lost 6 bases at V and 7 bases at J; junction bases unmatched: 7. CDR1 SNHLY and CDR2 FYNNEI come from the germline V gene. The CDR3 spells CASRRQGLSEKLFF. DNA of the CDR3: TGTGCCAGCAGGCGACAGGGGTTGAGTGAAAAACTGTTTTTT.

This chain links TRBV18 with TRBJ2-3; 9 bases match TRBD2. The CDR3 runs to 18 residues. Germline V gene sequence: CDR1 KGHSH, CDR2 LQKENI. Germline trimming cut 1 base from V and 0 bases from J; bases unmatched to any gene: 8. Here the CDR3 DNA reads TGTGCCAGCTCACCACAGCAAGCGGGAGGCCCGAGCACAGATACGCAGTATTTT. Protein product: CASSPQQAGGPSTDTQYF.

This chain connects TRBV7-8 to TRBJ2-7, with D possibly matching TRBD1 (5 bases). The CDR3 contains 12 residues. Trimming stripped 1 base from V and 6 bases from J, with 7 bases between. The V gene's germline CDR1 is SGHVS and CDR2 FQNEAQ. The CDR3 sequence is CASSLGQSEQYF. The CDR3 DNA sequence: TGTGCCAGCAGCTTAGGACAGTCCGAGCAGTACTTC.